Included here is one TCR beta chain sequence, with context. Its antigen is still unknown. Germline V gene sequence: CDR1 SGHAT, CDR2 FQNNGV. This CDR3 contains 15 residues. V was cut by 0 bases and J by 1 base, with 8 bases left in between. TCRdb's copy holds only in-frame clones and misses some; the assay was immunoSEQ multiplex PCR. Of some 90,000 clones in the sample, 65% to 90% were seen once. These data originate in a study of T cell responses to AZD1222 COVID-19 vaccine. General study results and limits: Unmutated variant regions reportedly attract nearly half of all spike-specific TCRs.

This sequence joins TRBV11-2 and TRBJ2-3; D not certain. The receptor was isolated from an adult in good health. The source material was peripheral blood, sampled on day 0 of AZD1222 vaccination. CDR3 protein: CASSLDLQGTDTQYF. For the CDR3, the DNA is TGTGCCAGCAGCTTAGATTTGCAGGGCACAGATACGCAGTATTTT.